The next 10 T cell receptor beta chains were all read from a single sample in a study of metastatic and nonmetastatic thyroid tumors. TCRdb re-called the PCR reads via MiXCR. This repertoire shows roughly 33,000 clones, 17% found once; its top ten account for 5.5% to 7.5%. Thyroid surgery was performed in patients who had received no treatment beforehand. The sequencing sample was made of blood. The receptors originated from a female donor with papillary thyroid cancer or a benign thyroid nodule (not recorded which). Some clones in this sample may be carry-over from other donors' samples.

As concerns this clone: Germline is not matched at one junction end, which may reflect a read error. The identical CDR3 is also encoded by other nucleotide sequences in the sample. The genes are TRBV4-3 and TRBJ1-2; a weak D match, TRBD1 (5 bases). Germline CDR1 is LGHNA and CDR2 is YSLEER. The CDR3 runs 14 residues. DNA for the CDR3: TGCGCCAGCAGCCCCGCGGGGGGGGTGTTGGGCTACACCTTT. It encodes CASSPAGGVLGYTF.

This clone appeared many times. The rearrangement joins TRBV29-1 to TRBJ1-1, with unresolved D. V was cut by 4 bases and J by 0 bases, with 6 bases left in between. From germline, CDR1 is SQVTM and CDR2 ANQGSEA. The CDR3 extends over 12 amino acids. The CDR3 DNA sequence: TGCAGCGTTGGTCTGATGAACACTGAAGCTTTCTTT. Protein sequence: CSVGLMNTEAFF.

This clone was detected ten times or more. This chain links TRBV30 with TRBJ1-1; 7 bases agree with TRBD1. The CDR3 covers 16 residues. CDR1 and CDR2 from the germline V gene are GTSNPN and SVGIG (reference sequence). J gave up 7 bases and V 0 bases, and 14 bases lay outside the gene matches. CDR3 bases: TGTGCCTGGAGTGTAAGGACAGGCGGCGCCGCACGTGAAGCTTTCTTT. Amino acids: CAWSVRTGGAAREAFF.

This clone has a handful of counts. A much larger clone is a single base away; this may be a read error. J is TRBJ1-2 and V is TRBV6-1, with D uncertain. The CDR3 contains 14 residues. Germline V CDR1 and CDR2: MNHNS, SASEGT. V shed 9 bases and J shed 0 bases, with 14 bases lying between them. CDR3 nucleotide sequence: TGTGCCAGTACGGTGGGCGCAGCTAACTATGGCTACACCTTC. It is translated as CASTVGAANYGYTF.

This clone appeared a few times. This chain joins TRBV28 and TRBJ1-5; 8 nucleotides line up with TRBD1. Germline trimming cut 10 bases from V and 6 bases from J; bases unmatched to any gene: 8. Per germline, CDR1 MDHEN and CDR2 SYDVKM. The CDR3 has 13 amino acids. The chain's CDR3 is CATRTGLVQPQHF. The CDR3 DNA follows: TGTGCCACTAGGACAGGGCTGGTTCAGCCCCAGCATTTT. Filled out from reference TRBV28 and TRBJ1-5, the complete variable domain reads DVKVTQSSRYLVKRTGEKVFLECVQDMDHENMFWYRQDPGLGLRLIYFSYDVKMKEKGDIPEGYSVSREKKERFSLILESASTNQTSMYLCATRTGLVQPQHFGDGTRLSIL.

This clone was picked up many times. The J gene is TRBJ1-2, the V gene TRBV6-1, with D possibly matching TRBD1 (5 bases). This CDR3 has 15 residues. Per the germline V gene, CDR1 is MNHNS and CDR2 is SASEGT. Trimming took 5 bases from V and 4 from J, leaving 17 bases between them. The CDR3 bases are TGTGCCAGCAGTCCGACAGCATCGGAAATCTATGGCTACACCTTC. Its protein product is CASSPTASEIYGYTF.

The chain carries TRBV20-1 and TRBJ2-3, with D possibly matching TRBD1 (6 bases). The germline CDR1 and CDR2 sequences are DFQATT and SNEGSKA (reference sequence). V was trimmed by 6 bases and J by 6 bases, leaving 28 bases between them. The CDR3 loop spans 17 amino acids. The CDR3 reads CSATRTQRTDFFDTQYF. The CDR3 nucleotides are TGCAGTGCCACCCGAACCCAGCGGACAGACTTTTTTGATACGCAGTATTTT.

This clone came up many times. This rearrangement joins TRBV28 to TRBJ2-2; D gene ambiguous. This CDR3 contains 12 residues. The germline V gene encodes CDR1 MDHEN and CDR2 SYDVKM. The germline V and J ends were trimmed by 8 bases and 1 base, with 5 bases remaining between them. The DNA for the CDR3 is TGTGCCAGCGGCAGGAACACCGGGGAGCTGTTTTTT. The encoded protein is CASGRNTGELFF.

The sample holds many counts of this clone. The chain is built from TRBV28 and TRBJ2-1; TRBD1 matches 10 bases. This CDR3 spans 16 amino acids. V lost 2 bases and J lost 4; bases outside the gene matches: 5. Germline V gives CDR1 MDHEN, CDR2 SYDVKM. The CDR3 nucleotides read TGTGCCAGCAGTTTAGGGACAGGGGATAGGTACAATGAGCAGTTCTTC. Its protein product is CASSLGTGDRYNEQFF.

A remark on this clone: At one end the junction does not follow the germline gene, possibly because of a read error. The rearrangement links TRBV3-1 to TRBJ1-4; the D is unclear. Looked up from germline, CDR1 is LGHDT and CDR2 is YNNKEL (reference sequence). There are 15 residues in the CDR3. CDR3 region: CANSQVCKRGEKLFF. The DNA for the CDR3 is TGTGCCAACAGCCAAGTGTGTAAAAGAGGGGAAAAACTGTTTTTT.